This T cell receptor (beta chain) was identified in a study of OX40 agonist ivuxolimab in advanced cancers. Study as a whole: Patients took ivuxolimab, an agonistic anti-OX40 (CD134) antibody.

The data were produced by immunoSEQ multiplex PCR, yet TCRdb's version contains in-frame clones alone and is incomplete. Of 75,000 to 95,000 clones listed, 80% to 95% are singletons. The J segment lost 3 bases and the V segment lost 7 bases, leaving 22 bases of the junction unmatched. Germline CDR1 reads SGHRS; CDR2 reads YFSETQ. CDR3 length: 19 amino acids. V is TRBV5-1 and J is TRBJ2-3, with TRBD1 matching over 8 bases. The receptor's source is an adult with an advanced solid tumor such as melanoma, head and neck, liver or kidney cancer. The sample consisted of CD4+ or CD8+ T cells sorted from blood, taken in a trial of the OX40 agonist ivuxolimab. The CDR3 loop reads CASSLWGLQVTGVTDTQYF. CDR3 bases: TGCGCCAGCTCACTTTGGGGGCTACAGGTGACAGGGGTAACAGATACGCAGTATTTT.